This paragraph covers one T cell receptor (beta chain) sequence. Unique molecular identifiers were incorporated when the TCRbeta library was constructed. A single record per CDR3 protein comes from TCRdb applying MiXCR to the PCR reads. Here the sample spans 600,000 to 700,000 distinct CDR3 sequences, 15% to 20% being singletons. The data were taken from a study of T-cell reconstitution after alpha-beta-depleted transplantation in children. The CDR3 sequence is 13 residues long. Trimming took 7 bases from V and 4 from J; bases not matched to a gene: 4. CDR1 and CDR2 from the germline V gene are LNHDA and SQIVND (reference sequence).

The TCR sequence derives from a human donor who donated a stem cell graft to a child with acute myeloid leukemia. The starting material was PBMCs from the stem cell graft donor, obtained from the stem cell graft. The chain joins TRBV19 to TRBJ2-1, with 7 positions matching TRBD2. This CDR3 is CASNGGGYNEQFF. In nucleotides, the CDR3 is TGTGCCAGTAACGGCGGGGGATACAATGAGCAGTTCTTC.